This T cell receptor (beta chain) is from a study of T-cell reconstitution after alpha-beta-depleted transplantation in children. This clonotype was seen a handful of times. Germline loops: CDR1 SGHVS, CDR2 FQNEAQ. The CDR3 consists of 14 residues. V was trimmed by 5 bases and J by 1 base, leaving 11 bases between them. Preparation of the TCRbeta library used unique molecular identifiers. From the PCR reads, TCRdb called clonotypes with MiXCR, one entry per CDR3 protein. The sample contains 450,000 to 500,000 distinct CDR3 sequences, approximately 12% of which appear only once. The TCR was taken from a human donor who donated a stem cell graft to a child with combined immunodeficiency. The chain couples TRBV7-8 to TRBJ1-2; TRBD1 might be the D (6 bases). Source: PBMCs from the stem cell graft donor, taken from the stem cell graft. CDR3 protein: CASSLTGFNYGYTF. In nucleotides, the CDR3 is TGTGCCAGCAGCCTGACAGGCTTTAACTATGGCTACACCTTC.